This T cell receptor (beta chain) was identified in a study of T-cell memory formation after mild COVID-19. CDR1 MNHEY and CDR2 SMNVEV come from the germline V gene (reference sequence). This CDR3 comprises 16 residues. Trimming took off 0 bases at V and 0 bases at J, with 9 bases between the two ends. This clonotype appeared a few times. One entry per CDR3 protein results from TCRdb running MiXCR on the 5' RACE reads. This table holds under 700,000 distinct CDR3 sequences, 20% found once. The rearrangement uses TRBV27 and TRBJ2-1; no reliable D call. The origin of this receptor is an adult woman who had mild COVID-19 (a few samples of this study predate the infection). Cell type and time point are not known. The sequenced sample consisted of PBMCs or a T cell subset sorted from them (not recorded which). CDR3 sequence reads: CASSLSLMHSYNEQFF. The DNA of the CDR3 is TGTGCCAGCAGTTTATCTCTGATGCACTCCTACAATGAGCAGTTCTTC.